Below are 22 T cell receptor beta chains sequenced from a single sample in a study of shared clonotypes between healthy human individuals. TCRdb's copy holds only in-frame clones and misses some; the assay was immunoSEQ multiplex PCR. The sample contains around 500,000 clones, roughly 85% of which appear only once. Sequences were obtained from PBMCs. The receptors here all came from a woman in her thirties or forties in good health. Some clones in this sample may be carry-over from other donors' samples.

The V and J genes are TRBV5-4 and TRBJ2-7, with a tentative D call TRBD2 (6 bases). The CDR3 covers 13 residues. The V gene's germline CDR1 is SGHNT and CDR2 YYREEE (reference sequence). Trimming took off 3 bases at V and 7 bases at J, with 14 bases between the two ends. CDR3 loop: CASSSPGSDEQYF. For the CDR3, the DNA is TGTGCCAGCAGCTCCCCCGGGAGCGATGAGCAGTACTTC. Looking up the rest from reference TRBV5-4 and TRBJ2-7 gives the full variable domain: ETGVTQSPTHLIKTRGQQVTLRCSSQSGHNTVSWYQQALGQGPQFIFQYYREEENGRGNFPPRFSGLQFPNYSSELNVNALELDDSALYLCASSSPGSDEQYFGPGTRLTVT.

The chain carries TRBV11-2 and TRBJ2-2; D not resolved. This CDR3 is built from 12 residues. With 5 bases removed from V and 7 bases from J, the gap between germline ends came to 8 bases. Germline V lookup: CDR1 SGHAT, CDR2 FQNNGV. In nucleotides, the CDR3 is TGTGCCAGCAGCACTGGGATCGGGGAGCTGTTTTTT. Protein sequence: CASSTGIGELFF.

This sequence joins TRBV18 and TRBJ2-5; possibly TRBD2 for D (6 bases). This CDR3 is 16 amino acids long. With 0 bases removed from V and 4 bases from J, the gap between germline ends came to 15 bases. CDR1 and CDR2 (germline): KGHSH, LQKENI. In DNA, the CDR3 is TGTGCCAGCTCACCACCGACGGGAGTGGTAGGAGAGACCCAGTACTTC. The encoded protein is CASSPPTGVVGETQYF.

This clone was observed a handful of times. V is TRBV5-1 and J is TRBJ1-3; D might be TRBD1 (6 bases). Deletions cut 4 bases from V and 10 bases from J, with 15 bases between. The CDR3 loop spans 13 amino acids. The germline V gene encodes CDR1 SGHRS and CDR2 YFSETQ. CDR3 sequence (DNA): TGCGCCAGCAGCCCATCAGGGGATGGAACCATATATTTT. This sequence encodes CASSPSGDGTIYF.

In DNA, the CDR3 is TGTGCCAGCAGCTTAGGTGGACTAGGTTCCTACAATGAGCAGTTCTTC. This encodes CASSLGGLGSYNEQFF. This chain links TRBV11-3 with TRBJ2-1, with 7 bases identical to TRBD2. The CDR3 is 16 amino acids. Germline lookup yields CDR1 SGHNT and CDR2 YENEEA. The J segment lost 1 base and the V segment lost 1 base, leaving 4 bases of the junction unmatched.

The chain is built from TRBV7-9 and TRBJ1-1; possibly TRBD1 for D (6 bases). CDR3 length: 19 amino acids. CDR1 SEHNR and CDR2 FQNEAQ come from the germline V gene (reference sequence). V lost 5 bases to trimming and J lost 0 bases, with 25 bases between them. The CDR3 nucleotides are TGTGCCAGCAGCACGCCACGGACAGCCACGAATTGGATGAACACTGAAGCTTTCTTT. The encoded protein is CASSTPRTATNWMNTEAFF.

The chain couples TRBV7-2 to TRBJ2-1; D is unclear. The CDR3 runs 13 residues. The V gene's germline CDR1 is SGHTA and CDR2 FQGNSA. Trimming removed 2 bases from V and 8 bases from J, with 10 bases in between. The CDR3 is CASSLNSLDEQFF. The DNA of the CDR3 is TGTGCCAGCAGCTTAAATTCCCTTGATGAGCAGTTCTTC.

This clone has a single count. The chain links TRBV9 to TRBJ1-1; TRBD1 matches at 7 bases. This CDR3 has 15 residues. CDR1 is SGDLS and CDR2 is YYNGEE in the germline V gene. Trimming at V came to 0 bases and at J to 6 bases, leaving 8 bases not matched to a gene. CDR3 amino acids: CASSVGLRQGAEAFF. The CDR3 DNA is TGTGCCAGCAGCGTAGGTTTAAGGCAGGGGGCTGAAGCTTTCTTT.

The rearrangement links TRBV7-2 to TRBJ1-1; TRBD1 is a possible D gene (6 bases). The CDR3 spans 14 residues. Germline V gene lookup returns CDR1 SGHTA and CDR2 FQGNSA. Trimming stripped 4 bases from V and 1 base from J, with 10 bases between. The DNA for the CDR3 is TGTGCCAGCAGCTGGGGACACTCGAACACTGAAGCTTTCTTT. Its protein is CASSWGHSNTEAFF.

The chain couples TRBV10-3 to TRBJ2-2; 9 positions agree with TRBD1. This CDR3 is built from 14 residues. CDR1 is ENHRY and CDR2 is SYGVKD in the germline V gene. Trimming removed 7 bases from V and 6 bases from J; junction bases left unmatched: 6. The CDR3 bases are TGTGCCATCACCGGGACAGGGATCTCCGGGGAGCTGTTTTTT. Translating it yields CAITGTGISGELFF.

The rearrangement links TRBV19 to TRBJ2-1, with 8 bases that match TRBD2. Trimming removed 7 bases from V and 1 base from J; junction bases left unmatched: 12. This CDR3 contains 17 residues. The germline V gene encodes CDR1 LNHDA and CDR2 SQIVND (reference sequence). The CDR3 DNA reads as TGTGCCAGTACCAACCTGGGGGTAGCGGGATCCTACAATGAGCAGTTCTTC. Translation: CASTNLGVAGSYNEQFF.

This clone was picked up many times. This chain links TRBV6-4 with TRBJ2-5; TRBD2 agrees at 7 bases. This CDR3 comprises 14 residues. Germline lookup yields CDR1 MRHNA and CDR2 SNTAGT. V shed 2 bases, J shed 6 bases, and the junction held 6 bases outside the gene matches. This CDR3 is CASSDGGSRKTQYF. For the CDR3, the DNA is TGTGCCAGCAGTGACGGCGGGAGTCGTAAGACCCAGTACTTC.

This clone was seen a single time. The chain joins TRBV5-1 to TRBJ2-3; 7 bases match TRBD2. J lost 5 bases, V lost 4 bases, and 7 bases had no gene match. Germline V gene sequence: CDR1 SGHRS, CDR2 YFSETQ. The CDR3 sequence is 14 residues long. CDR3 protein: CASSRTSDGDTQYF. Here the CDR3 DNA reads TGCGCCAGCAGCCGTACTAGCGATGGAGATACGCAGTATTTT. The full variable domain, in which reference TRBV5-1 and TRBJ2-3 provide the parts outside the CDR3, is KAGVTQTPRYLIKTRGQQVTLSCSPISGHRSVSWYQQTPGQGLQFLFEYFSETQRNKGNFPGRFSGRQFSNSRSEMNVSTLELGDSALYLCASSRTSDGDTQYFGPGTRLTVL.

V is TRBV28 and J is TRBJ2-1; tentative D call: TRBD2 (6 bases). The CDR3 covers 16 residues. CDR1 MDHEN and CDR2 SYDVKM come from the germline V gene. V was cut by 10 bases and J by 4 bases, with 23 bases left in between. Here the CDR3 DNA reads TGTGCCACAGTTCAAAAGATAGCGGCCGATTACAATGAGCAGTTCTTC. It yields the protein CATVQKIAADYNEQFF.

The V and J genes are TRBV7-9 and TRBJ2-2; 11 nucleotides agree with TRBD1. Germline V gives CDR1 SEHNR, CDR2 FQNEAQ (reference sequence). This CDR3 spans 17 amino acids. J lost 3 bases, V lost 2 bases, and 5 bases had no gene match. The CDR3 sequence: CASSLFGTGGDTGELFF. CDR3 DNA: TGTGCCAGCAGCTTATTCGGGACAGGGGGTGACACCGGGGAGCTGTTTTTT.

V is TRBV27 and J is TRBJ2-7, with 12 bases identical to TRBD2. Trimming at V came to 0 bases and at J to 4 bases, leaving 4 bases not matched to a gene. This CDR3 is 16 amino acids long. The germline CDR1 and CDR2 sequences are MNHEY and SMNVEV (reference sequence). The CDR3 loop is CASSLSSSGREYEQYF. The DNA of the CDR3 is TGTGCCAGCAGTTTATCCTCTAGCGGGAGGGAATACGAGCAGTACTTC.

The rearrangement joins TRBV29-1 to TRBJ1-4; 10 bases agree with TRBD1. Losses at the gene ends were 0 bases for V and 6 bases for J; bases not matched to a gene: 4. CDR1 and CDR2 (germline): SQVTM, ANQGSEA. This CDR3 region has 15 residues. CDR3 sequence (DNA): TGCAGCGTTGAAGAGCCTGGGACAGGGGATGAAAAACTGTTTTTT. Amino acids: CSVEEPGTGDEKLFF.

The chain employs TRBV5-6 and TRBJ1-2, with a possible D match to TRBD1 (6 bases). Germline lookup yields CDR1 SGHDT and CDR2 YYEEEE. The CDR3 is made up of 15 amino acids. Trimming removed 4 bases at V and 4 bases at J, with 17 bases between. The CDR3 sequence: CASSKEPGTPYGYTF. In DNA, the CDR3 is TGTGCCAGCAGCAAGGAGCCCGGGACACCCTATGGCTACACCTTC.

The chain uses TRBV7-3 and TRBJ2-1; 12 nucleotides align to TRBD2. The CDR3 extends over 15 amino acids. V gave up 5 bases and J gave up 4 bases; unmatched junction bases: 3. In germline, CDR1 is SGHTA, CDR2 FQGTGA. The CDR3 loop reads CASSPTSGSYNEQFF. The CDR3 nucleotides are TGTGCCAGCAGCCCGACTAGCGGGAGTTACAATGAGCAGTTCTTC.

The chain has TRBV5-1 and TRBJ1-1; the D is unclear. This CDR3 has 15 amino acids. Trimming cost V 4 bases and J 11 bases, with 24 bases left between them. CDR1 is SGHRS, CDR2 YFSETQ, per germline. The CDR3 sequence: CASSQSEGPTGGAFF. CDR3 coding DNA: TGCGCCAGCAGCCAGAGTGAGGGCCCCACCGGAGGCGCTTTCTTT.

The J gene is TRBJ2-7, the V gene TRBV4-2, with D hard to call. The CDR3 length is 14 residues. CDR1 is LGHNA and CDR2 is YNFKEQ in the germline V gene. Deletions cut 0 bases from V and 3 bases from J, with 9 bases between. The CDR3 reads CASSQDTGIYEQYF. For the CDR3, the DNA is TGTGCCAGCAGCCAAGACACGGGTATCTACGAGCAGTACTTC.

The V gene is TRBV7-2, the J gene TRBJ2-3; 9 nucleotides line up with TRBD2. With 3 bases clipped from V and 2 bases from J, the junction kept 3 bases outside the gene matches. The CDR3 contains 15 residues. Germline-derived CDR1 and CDR2 are SGHTA and FQGNSA. Here the CDR3 reads CASSFSGSNTDTQYF. The DNA for the CDR3 is TGTGCCAGCAGCTTTAGCGGGAGTAACACAGATACGCAGTATTTT.